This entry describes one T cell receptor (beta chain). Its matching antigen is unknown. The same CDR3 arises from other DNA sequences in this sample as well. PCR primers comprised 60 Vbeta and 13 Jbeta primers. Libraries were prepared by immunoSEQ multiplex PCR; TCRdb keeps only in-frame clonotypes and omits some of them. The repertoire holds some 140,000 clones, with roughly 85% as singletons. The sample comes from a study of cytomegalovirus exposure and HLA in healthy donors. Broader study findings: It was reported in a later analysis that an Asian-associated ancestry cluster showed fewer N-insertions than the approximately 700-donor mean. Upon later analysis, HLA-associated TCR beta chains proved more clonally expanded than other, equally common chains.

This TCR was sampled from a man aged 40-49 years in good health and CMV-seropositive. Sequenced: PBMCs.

This CDR3 reads CASSLGQSNTEAFF. DNA for the CDR3: TGTGCCAGCAGCCTCGGACAATCGAACACTGAAGCTTTCTTT. The J gene is TRBJ1-1, the V gene TRBV7-9, with TRBD1 as a possible D gene (5 bases). The CDR3 runs 14 residues. Trimming pared 5 bases from V and 1 base from J, leaving 11 bases between. Germline lookup yields CDR1 SEHNR and CDR2 FQNEAQ (reference sequence).